These 21 T cell receptor beta chains came from one sample sequenced in a study of T and B cells in COVID-19 patients. Blood genomic DNA input for TRB amplification was about 250-500 ng. TRB rearrangements were amplified by multiplex PCR with BIOMED2 TRB-A/B primers. TCRdb reprocessed the multiplex PCR reads with MiXCR, giving one entry per CDR3 protein. This table has more than 9,500 distinct CDR3 sequences, almost 30% appearing once. Input material: blood. These receptors originate from a human donor who had recovered from COVID-19.

This chain joins TRBV6-2 or TRBV6-3 and TRBJ2-7; maybe TRBD2 (5 bases). V lost 7 bases to trimming and J lost 6 bases, with 16 bases between them. The CDR3 consists of 13 residues. Germline V gene lookup returns CDR1 MNHEY and CDR2 SVGEGT. The DNA of the CDR3 is TGTGCCAGCAATCGCGGGCTGAGTTCCGAGCAGTACGTC. Amino acid sequence: CASNRGLSSEQYV.

This clonotype rates as medium-sized. The chain is built from TRBV5-5 and TRBJ2-2; D not resolved. CDR1 and CDR2 from the germline V gene are SGHKS and YYEKEE (reference sequence). This CDR3 has 14 amino acids. Trimming removed 0 bases at V and 2 bases at J, with 5 bases between. The CDR3: CASSLDSNTGELFF. DNA of the CDR3: TGTGCCAGCAGCTTGGACTCAAACACCGGGGAGCTGTTTTTT.

This clonotype was seen more than once but under ten times. The genes are TRBV12-3 or TRBV12-4 and TRBJ2-7, with 9 bases aligning to TRBD2. With V trimmed by 5 bases and J by 3 bases, 8 bases remained unmatched. The CDR3 has 15 amino acids. The CDR3 loop reads CASSRRVAGDYEQYF. CDR3 sequence (DNA): TGTGCCAGCAGTCGTCGGGTAGCGGGGGACTACGAGCAGTACTTC.

This clonotype was picked up many times. V is TRBV27 and J is TRBJ1-6, with D perhaps matching TRBD1 (5 bases). Germline V gives CDR1 MNHEY, CDR2 SMNVEV (reference sequence). This CDR3 spans 14 amino acids. V lost 8 bases to trimming and J lost 7 bases, with 15 bases between them. The CDR3 coding sequence is TGTGCCAGCCTGGACAATGGGGTAAATTCACCCCTCCACTTT. It codes for CASLDNGVNSPLHF.

The V and J genes are TRBV6-5 and TRBJ2-7; 9 bases are a match to TRBD1. Per germline, CDR1 MNHEY and CDR2 SVGAGI. The CDR3 runs 15 residues. V lost 6 bases and J lost 6; bases outside the gene matches: 12. The CDR3 DNA follows: TGTGCCAGCAGCTCGTCCGGGACAGGGATCCCCGAGCAGTACTTC. Its translation is CASSSSGTGIPEQYF.

This sequence joins TRBV7-9 and TRBJ2-2; 10 bases are a match to TRBD2. The germline V gene has CDR1 SEHNR and CDR2 FQNEAQ (reference sequence). V was pared by 0 bases and J by 7 bases, with 26 bases of the junction left unmatched. This CDR3 region has 23 residues. CDR3 region: CASSLALALFNHFSGRTHGELFF. The CDR3 DNA sequence: TGTGCCAGCAGCTTAGCTCTAGCACTATTTAACCACTTTAGCGGGAGGACGCACGGGGAGCTGTTTTTT.

This clonotype came up once. This chain joins TRBV5-4 and TRBJ1-1, with 10 bases identical to TRBD1. Germline V lookup: CDR1 SGHNT, CDR2 YYREEE (reference sequence). The CDR3 contains 16 residues. V lost 4 bases to trimming and J lost 3 bases; unmatched junction nucleotides: 9. This CDR3 reads CASSTGVGQGHTEAFF. CDR3 in DNA: TGTGCCAGCAGCACCGGAGTGGGACAGGGGCACACTGAAGCTTTCTTT.

The V gene is TRBV30, the J gene TRBJ1-5; 7 nucleotides align to TRBD1. CDR1 and CDR2 from the germline V gene are GTSNPN and SVGIG (reference sequence). The CDR3 extends over 15 amino acids. The V gene end was trimmed by 0 bases and the J gene end by 9 bases; junction bases not matched to a gene: 11. The CDR3 nucleotides are TGTGCCTGGAGTGTACTCAGGGGGGACGCCGGGCCCCAGCATTTT. It yields the protein CAWSVLRGDAGPQHF.

The chain uses TRBV30 and TRBJ1-6; D is unresolved. In germline, CDR1 is GTSNPN, CDR2 SVGIG (reference sequence). This CDR3 comprises 13 residues. V was clipped by 3 bases and J by 10 bases, with 13 bases between them. CDR3 residues: CAWSPIVGSPLHF. The CDR3 DNA follows: TGTGCCTGGAGCCCGATTGTGGGATCACCCCTCCACTTT.

The chain uses TRBV11-1 and TRBJ1-1; TRBD1 is a possible D gene (6 bases). From germline, CDR1 is SGHAT and CDR2 FQDESV (reference sequence). The germline V and J ends were trimmed by 5 bases and 2 bases, with 15 bases remaining between them. The CDR3 is made up of 15 amino acids. This CDR3 reads CASSQRTARNTEAFF. The CDR3, as DNA: TGTGCCAGCAGCCAGAGGACAGCGAGAAACACTGAAGCTTTCTTT.

The rearrangement uses TRBV11-2 and TRBJ2-1; D is uncertain. This CDR3 is 15 amino acids long. CDR1 is SGHAT and CDR2 is FQNNGV in the germline V gene. V was shortened by 1 base and J by 5 bases, with 12 bases between the two germline ends. The CDR3 coding sequence is TGTGCCAGCAGCTTAGTATCCGGGTTTAACAATGAGCAGTTCTTC. Translation gives CASSLVSGFNNEQFF.

The sample holds a few counts of this clonotype. The chain carries TRBV5-1 and TRBJ2-1; the D is unclear. CDR3 length: 16 amino acids. Germline V lookup: CDR1 SGHRS, CDR2 YFSETQ. V was clipped by 0 bases and J by 3 bases, with 13 bases between them. In DNA, the CDR3 is TGCGCCAGCAGCTTGGCTCGGCCGGGCCTCTACAATGAGCAGTTCTTC. Protein: CASSLARPGLYNEQFF. Filled out from reference TRBV5-1 and TRBJ2-1, the complete variable domain reads KAGVTQTPRYLIKTRGQQVTLSCSPISGHRSVSWYQQTPGQGLQFLFEYFSETQRNKGNFPGRFSGRQFSNSRSEMNVSTLELGDSALYLCASSLARPGLYNEQFFGPGTRLTVL.

The table lists this clonotype with many counts. This chain uses TRBV6-5 with TRBJ1-6; no firm D call. CDR3 length: 17 amino acids. CDR1 is MNHEY, CDR2 SVGAGI, per germline. Trimming cost V 4 bases and J 5 bases, with 18 bases left between them. In nucleotides, the CDR3 is TGTGCCAGCAGTTCTGAGGCGTGGCCAAGGAATAATTCACCCCTCCACTTT. This sequence encodes CASSSEAWPRNNSPLHF.

This clonotype occurred a few times. J is TRBJ1-3 and V is TRBV19; no firm D call. The CDR3 has 14 residues. V shed 10 bases and J shed 3 bases, with 16 bases lying between them. From germline, CDR1 is LNHDA and CDR2 SQIVND (reference sequence). In DNA form, the CDR3 reads TGTGCCAACCTAGGCGGAGGTTATGGAAACACCATATATTTT. This codes for CANLGGGYGNTIYF.

This sequence joins TRBV11-1 and TRBJ2-5; D possibly corresponds to TRBD2 (6 bases). Per germline, CDR1 SGHAT and CDR2 FQDESV (reference sequence). With 5 bases removed from V and 3 bases from J, the gap between germline ends came to 10 bases. CDR3 length equals 13 residues. For the CDR3, the DNA is TGTGCCAGCAGCCCCTCGGGGGAAGAGACCCAGTACTTC. Its protein product is CASSPSGEETQYF. The complete variable domain, with remaining parts taken from reference TRBV11-1 and TRBJ2-5, reads EAEVAQSPRYKITEKSQAVAFWCDPISGHATLYWYRQILGQGPELLVQFQDESVVDDSQLPKDRFSAERLKGVDSTLKIQPAELGDSAMYLCASSPSGEETQYFGPGTRLLVL.

This rearrangement joins TRBV4-3 to TRBJ2-2, with D uncertain. In germline, CDR1 is LGHNA, CDR2 YSLEER. The CDR3 covers 16 residues. The germline V and J ends were trimmed by 4 bases and 5 bases, with 17 bases remaining between them. The CDR3 region is CASSPSAVTNTGELFF. For the CDR3, the DNA is TGCGCCAGCAGCCCGTCCGCAGTGACCAATACCGGGGAGCTGTTTTTT.

This sequence joins TRBV19 and TRBJ2-2, with 10 nucleotides matching TRBD2. This CDR3 spans 12 amino acids. In germline, CDR1 is LNHDA, CDR2 SQIVND (reference sequence). Here the CDR3 DNA reads TGTGCGAGCGGGAGGGGCACCGGGGAGCTGTTTTTT. Translated, it gives CASGRGTGELFF.

V gene TRBV28 combines with J gene TRBJ2-7; 7 bases agree with TRBD1. Germline CDR1 is MDHEN and CDR2 is SYDVKM. V dropped 2 bases and J dropped 3; count of bases not matched to a gene: 7. This CDR3 spans 15 amino acids. CDR3 sequence (DNA): TGTGCCAGCAGTTTACCTGACAGGGTGGTCTACGAGCAGTACTTC. Translating gives CASSLPDRVVYEQYF.

This clonotype is deemed medium-sized. This chain uses TRBV11-3 with TRBJ2-7; no reliable D call. Germline V gene lookup returns CDR1 SGHNT and CDR2 YENEEA. Trimming shortened V by 2 bases and J by 1 base, and 15 bases separated the two germline ends. The CDR3 runs to 16 residues. CDR3 sequence: CASSLWVGCPSYEQYV. The CDR3 coding sequence is TGTGCCAGCAGCTTATGGGTGGGCTGTCCGTCCTACGAGCAGTACGTC.

This clonotype was picked up many times. The chain employs TRBV6-2 or TRBV6-3 and TRBJ2-2; D uncertain. Germline V gene sequence: CDR1 MNHEY, CDR2 SVGEGT. Trimming stripped 2 bases from V and 6 bases from J, with 10 bases between. This CDR3 spans 14 amino acids. The CDR3 bases are TGTGCCAGCAGTTACCTTTCAAGCTCCGGGGAGCTGTTTTTT. Protein sequence: CASSYLSSSGELFF.

The chain uses TRBV24-1 and TRBJ2-7, with D unresolved. The V gene lost 1 base and the J gene lost 3 bases, with 6 bases spanning the gap. This CDR3 has 13 residues. CDR1 and CDR2 (germline): KGHDR, SFDVKD. Here the CDR3 reads CATSDLSCYEQYV. DNA for the CDR3: TGTGCCACCAGTGATTTATCGTGCTACGAGCAGTACGTC.